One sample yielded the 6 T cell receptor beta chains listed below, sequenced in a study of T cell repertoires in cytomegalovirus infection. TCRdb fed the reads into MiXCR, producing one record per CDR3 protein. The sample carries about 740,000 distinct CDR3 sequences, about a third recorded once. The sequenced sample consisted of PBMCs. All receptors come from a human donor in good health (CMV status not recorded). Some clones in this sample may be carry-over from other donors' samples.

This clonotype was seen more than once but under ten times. CDR3 bases: TGCAGTGCTAGGGCGGGGGACACAGATACGCAGTATTTT. Protein: CSARAGDTDTQYF. V gene TRBV20-1 combines with J gene TRBJ2-3; 7 nucleotides line up with TRBD2. CDR3 size: 13 residues. V shed 3 bases and J 2 bases; nucleotides not matched to a gene: 2. Germline lookup yields CDR1 DFQATT and CDR2 SNEGSKA (reference sequence).

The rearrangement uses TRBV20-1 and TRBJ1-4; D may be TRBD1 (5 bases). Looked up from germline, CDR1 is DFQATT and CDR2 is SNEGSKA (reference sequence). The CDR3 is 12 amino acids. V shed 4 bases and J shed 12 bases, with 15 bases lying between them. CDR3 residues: CSAKGGVLELFF. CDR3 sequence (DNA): TGCAGTGCTAAGGGAGGGGTGCTAGAACTGTTTTTT.

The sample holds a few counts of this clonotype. CDR3 loop: CASSFGLAGSSTDTQYF. The CDR3 nucleotides are TGTGCCAGCAGCTTTGGTCTAGCGGGTTCTAGCACAGATACGCAGTATTTT. The V and J genes are TRBV7-2 and TRBJ2-3; 8 bases line up with TRBD2. CDR1 and CDR2 (germline): SGHTA, FQGNSA. The CDR3 extends over 17 amino acids. J was trimmed by 0 bases and V by 3 bases; bases with no gene match: 8. Full variable domain (missing parts from reference TRBV7-2 and TRBJ2-3): GAGVSQSPSNKVTEKGKDVELRCDPISGHTALYWYRQSLGQGLEFLIYFQGNSAPDKSGLPSDRFSAERTGGSVSTLTIQRTQQEDSAVYLCASSFGLAGSSTDTQYFGPGTRLTVL.

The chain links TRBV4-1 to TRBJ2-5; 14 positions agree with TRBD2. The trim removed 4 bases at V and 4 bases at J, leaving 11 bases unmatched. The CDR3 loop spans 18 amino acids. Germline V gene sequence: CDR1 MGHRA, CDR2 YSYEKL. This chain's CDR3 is CASSPNPTSGRAGETQYF. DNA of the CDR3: TGCGCCAGCAGCCCAAACCCGACTAGCGGGAGGGCCGGAGAGACCCAGTACTTC.

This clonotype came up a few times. The CDR3 DNA reads as TGTGCCAGCAGTCGTGACAGGTTTAAGGCTTCCTACGAGCAGTACTTC. This translates into CASSRDRFKASYEQYF. V usage is TRBV7-2 and J usage is TRBJ2-7; D might be TRBD1 (6 bases). The CDR3 sequence is 16 residues long. V lost 6 bases, J lost 1 base, and 19 bases lay in between. Germline V gene data show CDR1 as SGHTA and CDR2 as FQGNSA.

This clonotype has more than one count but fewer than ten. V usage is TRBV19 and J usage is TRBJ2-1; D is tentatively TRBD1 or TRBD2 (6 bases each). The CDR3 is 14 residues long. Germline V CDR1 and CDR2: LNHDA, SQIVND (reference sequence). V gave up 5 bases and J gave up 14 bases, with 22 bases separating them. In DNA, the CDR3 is TGTGCCAGTAGTTCCACAGGGTCAGGGGCTAGCGAGTTCTTC. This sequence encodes CASSSTGSGASEFF.